The rows below give T cell receptor beta chains drawn from one sample of a study of T cell repertoires in cytomegalovirus infection. TCRdb fed the reads into MiXCR, producing one record per CDR3 protein. The sample lists some 390,000 distinct CDR3 sequences; 15% to 20% were seen once. Source material: PBMCs. The receptors were gathered from a human donor in good health (CMV status not recorded). Some clones in this sample may be carry-over from other donors' samples. The CDR3 runs from the conserved cysteine through the conserved F or W. D genes are given only for firm matches. Some rows mark clone size as missing; the rest say once, few, many or name a class of expanded clone.

CDR3aa: CASSFGDTYEQYF; CDR3nt: TGTGCCAGCAGCTTCGGTGATACCTACGAGCAGTACTTC; v_gene: TRBV6-2/TRBV6-3; j_gene: TRBJ2-7; abundance: few; d_gene: -; len: 13
CDR3aa: CASSSSLGGKLFF; CDR3nt: TGTGCCAGCAGCTCTTCCTTAGGGGGGAAACTGTTTTTT; v_gene: TRBV7-2; j_gene: TRBJ1-4; abundance: many; d_gene: -; len: 13
CDR3aa: CASSQFSGSYNEQFF; CDR3nt: TGCGCCAGCAGCCAATTCTCGGGCTCCTACAATGAGCAGTTCTTC; v_gene: TRBV4-1; j_gene: TRBJ2-1; abundance: many; d_gene: -; len: 15
CDR3aa: CASSLDYSSYNEQFF; CDR3nt: TGTGCCAGCAGCTTAGATTACAGCTCCTACAATGAGCAGTTCTTC; v_gene: TRBV11-2; j_gene: TRBJ2-1; abundance: -; d_gene: -; len: 15
CDR3aa: CASSQEAIGNTEAFF; CDR3nt: TGCGCCAGCAGCCAAGAGGCCATCGGGAACACTGAAGCTTTCTTT; v_gene: TRBV4-1; j_gene: TRBJ1-1; abundance: many; d_gene: -; len: 15
CDR3aa: CASSFRDRVQPQHF; CDR3nt: TGCGCCAGCAGCTTCAGGGACAGGGTTCAGCCCCAGCATTTT; v_gene: TRBV4-1; j_gene: TRBJ1-5; abundance: few; d_gene: TRBD1; len: 14
CDR3aa: CASSLLSAYSTDTQYF; CDR3nt: TGTGCCAGCAGCTTACTAAGCGCTTATAGCACAGATACGCAGTATTTT; v_gene: TRBV7-2; j_gene: TRBJ2-3; abundance: many; d_gene: -; len: 16
CDR3aa: CASSGTSEGTQYF; CDR3nt: TGTGCCAGCAGTGGGACTAGCGAGGGGACCCAGTACTTC; v_gene: TRBV2; j_gene: TRBJ2-5; abundance: -; d_gene: TRBD2; len: 13
CDR3aa: CASSSLRLVAGVQETQYF; CDR3nt: TGTGCCAGCAGCTCCTTACGGTTGGTAGCGGGGGTACAAGAGACCCAGTACTTC; v_gene: TRBV7-2; j_gene: TRBJ2-5; abundance: many; d_gene: TRBD2; len: 18
CDR3aa: CASSLLTGFGANVLTF; CDR3nt: TGTGCCAGCAGTTTATTAACAGGGTTCGGGGCCAACGTCCTGACTTTC; v_gene: TRBV12-3/TRBV12-4; j_gene: TRBJ2-6; abundance: -; d_gene: -; len: 16
CDR3aa: CASSYSGRDEQYF; CDR3nt: TGTGCCAGCAGTTACTCAGGGAGGGACGAGCAGTACTTC; v_gene: TRBV6-2/TRBV6-3; j_gene: TRBJ2-7; abundance: -; d_gene: TRBD2; len: 13
CDR3aa: CASSQDFQGGSSGANVLTF; CDR3nt: TGCGCCAGCAGCCAAGATTTCCAGGGGGGAAGCTCTGGGGCCAACGTCCTGACTTTC; v_gene: TRBV4-3; j_gene: TRBJ2-6; abundance: -; d_gene: -; len: 19
CDR3aa: CASSSFPVGSNQPQHF; CDR3nt: TGTGCCAGCAGCTCCTTCCCCGTAGGGAGCAATCAGCCCCAGCATTTT; v_gene: TRBV7-8; j_gene: TRBJ1-5; abundance: many; d_gene: -; len: 16
CDR3aa: CASSFRGDRDTEAFF; CDR3nt: TGTGCCAGCAGCTTTCGGGGAGACAGGGATACTGAAGCTTTCTTT; v_gene: TRBV7-6; j_gene: TRBJ1-1; abundance: -; d_gene: TRBD1; len: 15
CDR3aa: CASSQTQFTEAFF; CDR3nt: TGTGCCAGCAGTCAAACACAATTCACTGAAGCTTTCTTT; v_gene: TRBV28; j_gene: TRBJ1-1; abundance: many; d_gene: -; len: 13
CDR3aa: CAISDKPGDGGYTF; CDR3nt: TGTGCCATCAGTGATAAACCAGGAGACGGTGGCTACACCTTC; v_gene: TRBV10-3; j_gene: TRBJ1-2; abundance: few; d_gene: -; len: 14
CDR3aa: CASSQNGLAGGEQFF; CDR3nt: TGTGCCAGCAGCCAAAACGGACTAGCGGGAGGTGAGCAGTTCTTC; v_gene: TRBV7-2; j_gene: TRBJ2-1; abundance: -; d_gene: TRBD2; len: 15
CDR3aa: CARGAGGGTEAFF; CDR3nt: TGTGCCAGAGGGGCAGGGGGGGGCACTGAAGCTTTCTTT; v_gene: TRBV2; j_gene: TRBJ1-1; abundance: few; d_gene: TRBD1; len: 13
CDR3aa: CASSSPSGDTQYF; CDR3nt: TGTGCCAGCAGTTCACCTTCAGGGGATACGCAGTATTTT; v_gene: TRBV28; j_gene: TRBJ2-3; abundance: -; d_gene: -; len: 13
CDR3aa: CASRPGTSGGPSQETQYF; CDR3nt: TGCGCCAGCAGACCCGGGACTAGCGGGGGGCCGTCTCAAGAGACCCAGTACTTC; v_gene: TRBV4-1; j_gene: TRBJ2-5; abundance: -; d_gene: TRBD2; len: 18
CDR3aa: CASSAPGQGDYEQYF; CDR3nt: TGTGCCAGCAGCGCACCGGGACAGGGCGACTACGAGCAGTACTTC; v_gene: TRBV12-3/TRBV12-4; j_gene: TRBJ2-7; abundance: few; d_gene: TRBD1; len: 15
CDR3aa: CASSPTGRVQFF; CDR3nt: TGTGCCAGCAGCCCCACGGGGAGGGTGCAGTTCTTC; v_gene: TRBV6-2/TRBV6-3; j_gene: TRBJ2-1; abundance: few; d_gene: TRBD2; len: 12
CDR3aa: CASSFGTSGRNNNEQFF; CDR3nt: TGTGCCAGCAGCTTCGGGACTAGCGGGAGAAATAACAATGAGCAGTTCTTC; v_gene: TRBV7-9; j_gene: TRBJ2-1; abundance: -; d_gene: TRBD2; len: 17
CDR3aa: CASSLVWGSTVSGANVLTF; CDR3nt: TGTGCCAGCAGTTTAGTTTGGGGCAGTACTGTCTCTGGGGCCAACGTCCTGACTTTC; v_gene: TRBV12-3/TRBV12-4; j_gene: TRBJ2-6; abundance: -; d_gene: -; len: 19
CDR3aa: CASTQGAGNIQYF; CDR3nt: TGTGCCAGTACACAGGGGGCTGGGAACATTCAGTACTTC; v_gene: TRBV19; j_gene: TRBJ2-4; abundance: -; d_gene: TRBD1; len: 13
CDR3aa: CASSFVPDTQYF; CDR3nt: TGTGCCAGCAGTTTTGTCCCAGATACGCAGTATTTT; v_gene: TRBV28; j_gene: TRBJ2-3; abundance: -; d_gene: -; len: 12
CDR3aa: CASSLAVGGDEQFF; CDR3nt: TGCGCCAGCAGCTTGGCCGTGGGAGGCGATGAGCAGTTCTTC; v_gene: TRBV5-1; j_gene: TRBJ2-1; abundance: few; d_gene: -; len: 14
CDR3aa: CASSPGRGQPMFSQYF; CDR3nt: TGCGCCAGCAGCCCGGGCCGGGGACAGCCCATGTTTTCGCAGTATTTT; v_gene: TRBV5-1; j_gene: TRBJ2-3; abundance: -; d_gene: TRBD1; len: 16
CDR3aa: CASSPGQGATDTQYF; CDR3nt: TGTGCCAGCAGCCCGGGACAGGGGGCTACAGATACGCAGTATTTT; v_gene: TRBV5-6; j_gene: TRBJ2-3; abundance: -; d_gene: TRBD1; len: 15
CDR3aa: CASSFPIRLGIVDRRGAYNEQFF; CDR3nt: TGTGCCAGCAGTTTCCCCATCCGTCTCGGCATCGTCGATAGGCGGGGTGCGTACAATGAGCAGTTCTTC; v_gene: TRBV12-3/TRBV12-4; j_gene: TRBJ2-1; abundance: many; d_gene: -; len: 23
CDR3aa: CASSLFWDRTYEQYF; CDR3nt: TGTGCCAGCAGCTTATTCTGGGACAGGACCTACGAGCAGTACTTC; v_gene: TRBV7-9; j_gene: TRBJ2-7; abundance: few; d_gene: TRBD1; len: 15
CDR3aa: CASRRTGVATNEKLFF; CDR3nt: TGTGCCAGCAGGAGAACAGGGGTGGCAACTAATGAAAAACTGTTTTTT; v_gene: TRBV2; j_gene: TRBJ1-4; abundance: -; d_gene: TRBD1; len: 16
CDR3aa: CASRERQGSNQPQHF; CDR3nt: TGTGCCAGCAGGGAAAGACAGGGCAGCAATCAGCCCCAGCATTTT; v_gene: TRBV2; j_gene: TRBJ1-5; abundance: few; d_gene: TRBD1; len: 15
CDR3aa: CASSWTPGTGYNEKLFF; CDR3nt: TGTGCCAGCAGCTGGACCCCTGGGACAGGGTATAATGAAAAACTGTTTTTT; v_gene: TRBV7-9; j_gene: TRBJ1-4; abundance: many; d_gene: TRBD1; len: 17
CDR3aa: CSVGVQETQYF; CDR3nt: TGCAGCGTTGGGGTCCAGGAGACCCAGTACTTC; v_gene: TRBV29-1; j_gene: TRBJ2-5; abundance: -; d_gene: -; len: 11
CDR3aa: CASRVEFAEAFF; CDR3nt: TGTGCCAGCAGGGTGGAGTTCGCTGAAGCTTTCTTT; v_gene: TRBV5-5; j_gene: TRBJ1-1; abundance: few; d_gene: -; len: 12
CDR3aa: CASSQDGLRTSGVQDTQYF; CDR3nt: TGCGCCAGCAGCCAAGACGGCCTCCGGACTAGCGGGGTTCAAGATACGCAGTATTTT; v_gene: TRBV4-1; j_gene: TRBJ2-3; abundance: many; d_gene: TRBD2; len: 19
CDR3aa: CASRLTGQMNTEAFF; CDR3nt: TGTGCCAGCAGGCTGACCGGACAGATGAACACTGAAGCTTTCTTT; v_gene: TRBV5-4; j_gene: TRBJ1-1; abundance: -; d_gene: -; len: 15
CDR3aa: CSAGGGRETQYF; CDR3nt: TGCAGTGCAGGCGGGGGGCGAGAGACCCAGTACTTC; v_gene: TRBV20-1; j_gene: TRBJ2-5; abundance: -; d_gene: TRBD2; len: 12
CDR3aa: CASSWQGLYTGELFF; CDR3nt: TGTGCCAGCAGCTGGCAGGGGTTGTACACCGGGGAGCTGTTTTTT; v_gene: TRBV7-2; j_gene: TRBJ2-2; abundance: many; d_gene: -; len: 15
CDR3aa: CASSQVWRVSSYNEQFF; CDR3nt: TGCGCCAGCAGCCAAGTCTGGAGGGTCAGCTCCTACAATGAGCAGTTCTTC; v_gene: TRBV4-3; j_gene: TRBJ2-1; abundance: -; d_gene: -; len: 17
CDR3aa: CASSRDRESEAFF; CDR3nt: TGTGCCAGCAGCCGAGACAGGGAATCTGAAGCTTTCTTT; v_gene: TRBV6-1; j_gene: TRBJ1-1; abundance: -; d_gene: TRBD1; len: 13
CDR3aa: CASSPPGLPDTQYF; CDR3nt: TGTGCCAGCAGCCCCCCGGGGTTGCCAGATACGCAGTATTTT; v_gene: TRBV7-8; j_gene: TRBJ2-3; abundance: many; d_gene: -; len: 14
CDR3aa: CASSSAREAKNIQYF; CDR3nt: TGTGCCAGTTCTAGCGCCCGAGAGGCCAAAAACATTCAGTACTTC; v_gene: TRBV7-9; j_gene: TRBJ2-4; abundance: many; d_gene: -; len: 15
CDR3aa: CASGPTSVRETQYF; CDR3nt: TGTGCCAGCGGGCCTACTAGCGTGCGGGAGACCCAGTACTTC; v_gene: TRBV12-3/TRBV12-4; j_gene: TRBJ2-5; abundance: many; d_gene: TRBD2; len: 14
CDR3aa: CASSYTTNTEAFF; CDR3nt: TGTGCCAGCAGTTACACCACTAACACTGAAGCTTTCTTT; v_gene: TRBV6-6; j_gene: TRBJ1-1; abundance: few; d_gene: -; len: 13
CDR3aa: CASSPLTGVQVEQYF; CDR3nt: TGTGCCAGCAGCCCATTGACAGGGGTGCAGGTCGAGCAGTACTTC; v_gene: TRBV7-6; j_gene: TRBJ2-7; abundance: many; d_gene: TRBD1; len: 15
CDR3aa: CASSEDWELQEYEQYF; CDR3nt: TGTGCCAGCAGTGAAGATTGGGAGTTACAGGAATACGAGCAGTACTTC; v_gene: TRBV2; j_gene: TRBJ2-7; abundance: many; d_gene: -; len: 16
CDR3aa: CASSPYGAGVSSYEQYF; CDR3nt: TGTGCCAGCTCACCTTATGGGGCGGGGGTGAGCTCCTACGAGCAGTACTTC; v_gene: TRBV18; j_gene: TRBJ2-7; abundance: few; d_gene: TRBD2; len: 17
CDR3aa: CASSSNRNEQFF; CDR3nt: TGTGCCAGCAGCTCCAACAGGAATGAGCAGTTCTTC; v_gene: TRBV7-2; j_gene: TRBJ2-1; abundance: few; d_gene: -; len: 12
CDR3aa: CASSTAGLSTDTQYF; CDR3nt: TGTGCCAGCAGCACGGCGGGTCTTAGCACAGATACGCAGTATTTT; v_gene: TRBV11-3; j_gene: TRBJ2-3; abundance: many; d_gene: -; len: 15
CDR3aa: CASSYSPRDFPNQPQHF; CDR3nt: TGTGCCAGCAGTTACTCCCCCAGGGACTTCCCCAATCAGCCCCAGCATTTT; v_gene: TRBV6-6; j_gene: TRBJ1-5; abundance: few; d_gene: -; len: 17
CDR3aa: CSARVRGRTEAFF; CDR3nt: TGCAGTGCTAGAGTCCGGGGTAGAACTGAAGCTTTCTTT; v_gene: TRBV20-1; j_gene: TRBJ1-1; abundance: -; d_gene: -; len: 13
CDR3aa: CASSARGGVAYNEQFF; CDR3nt: TGTGCCAGCAGCGCCCGCGGGGGGGTCGCCTACAATGAGCAGTTCTTC; v_gene: TRBV7-2; j_gene: TRBJ2-1; abundance: few; d_gene: TRBD2; len: 16
CDR3aa: CATAIQRGTEAFF; CDR3nt: TGTGCCACCGCCATACAGAGGGGCACTGAAGCTTTCTTT; v_gene: TRBV27; j_gene: TRBJ1-1; abundance: few; d_gene: -; len: 13
CDR3aa: CASSIGGENTEAFF; CDR3nt: TGTGCCAGTAGTATCGGAGGGGAGAACACTGAAGCTTTCTTT; v_gene: TRBV19; j_gene: TRBJ1-1; abundance: few; d_gene: -; len: 14
CDR3aa: CASSPSQIEQFF; CDR3nt: TGTGCCAGCAGCCCCAGCCAAATCGAGCAGTTCTTC; v_gene: TRBV7-8; j_gene: TRBJ2-1; abundance: few; d_gene: -; len: 12
CDR3aa: CASSFDRGGDTQYF; CDR3nt: TGTGCCAGCAGTTTCGACAGGGGAGGGGATACGCAGTATTTT; v_gene: TRBV28; j_gene: TRBJ2-3; abundance: few; d_gene: -; len: 14
CDR3aa: CASSSRGGDRAYNEQFF; CDR3nt: TGTGCCAGCAGCTCCCGGGGGGGGGACAGGGCCTACAATGAGCAGTTCTTC; v_gene: TRBV7-2; j_gene: TRBJ2-1; abundance: few; d_gene: -; len: 17
CDR3aa: CASSLSGLYEQYF; CDR3nt: TGTGCCAGCAGCTTATCAGGGCTCTACGAGCAGTACTTC; v_gene: TRBV7-2; j_gene: TRBJ2-7; abundance: -; d_gene: -; len: 13